The 3 T cell receptor beta chains listed next were all sequenced from one sample in a study of shared clonotypes between healthy human individuals. Some clones are missing from TCRdb's copy, which holds only in-frame ones; the method was immunoSEQ multiplex PCR. The profile shows roughly 2.4 million clones, nearly 97% of them singletons. The sample consisted of naive CD4+ T cells sorted from blood. Noted subset: CD45RA+ positively selected. Source of these receptors: a man between 18 and 35 years old in good health.

The rearrangement links TRBV11-2 to TRBJ1-2; D unclear. Trimming removed 5 bases at V and 4 bases at J, with 8 bases between. This CDR3 has 12 amino acids. CDR1 is SGHAT, CDR2 FQNNGV, per germline. CDR3 region: CASSPLGYGYTF. CDR3 sequence (DNA): TGTGCCAGCAGCCCCCTAGGCTATGGCTACACCTTC.

The chain has TRBV4-1 and TRBJ1-1; 7 positions match TRBD1. Germline CDR1 and CDR2: MGHRA and YSYEKL. The junction had 10 bases not matched to a gene; V was cut back by 6 bases and J by 0 bases. This CDR3 region has 16 residues. As DNA, the CDR3 is TGCGCCAGCAGGAAGGGGGCAGGGGGGATGAACACTGAAGCTTTCTTT. Residues: CASRKGAGGMNTEAFF.

This chain connects TRBV30 to TRBJ1-2; D is unresolved. CDR3 length: 14 residues. V was clipped by 3 bases and J by 0 bases, with 11 bases between them. CDR1 is GTSNPN and CDR2 is SVGIG in the germline V gene (reference sequence). CDR3 sequence (DNA): TGTGCCTGGAGGTTTACCTCATCTAACTATGGCTACACCTTC. Protein product: CAWRFTSSNYGYTF.